This T cell receptor beta chain came from a study of siplizumab effects on memory and regulatory T cells. CDR1 is LGHNT, CDR2 FRNRAP, per germline. CDR3 length: 13 residues. Trimming took 2 bases from V and 2 from J, leaving 5 bases between them. Some clones are missing from TCRdb's copy, which holds only in-frame ones; the method was immunoSEQ multiplex PCR. The sample lists some 120,000 clones, about 94% occurring once. The V call is TRBV12-5, the J call TRBJ2-3; D remains ambiguous. This TCR was sampled from a human donor in good health. The sequenced material came from non-Treg CD4+ T cells sorted from blood. CDR3 amino acids: CASGLPNTDTQYF. The CDR3 nucleotides are TGTGCTAGTGGTTTGCCCAACACAGATACGCAGTATTTT.